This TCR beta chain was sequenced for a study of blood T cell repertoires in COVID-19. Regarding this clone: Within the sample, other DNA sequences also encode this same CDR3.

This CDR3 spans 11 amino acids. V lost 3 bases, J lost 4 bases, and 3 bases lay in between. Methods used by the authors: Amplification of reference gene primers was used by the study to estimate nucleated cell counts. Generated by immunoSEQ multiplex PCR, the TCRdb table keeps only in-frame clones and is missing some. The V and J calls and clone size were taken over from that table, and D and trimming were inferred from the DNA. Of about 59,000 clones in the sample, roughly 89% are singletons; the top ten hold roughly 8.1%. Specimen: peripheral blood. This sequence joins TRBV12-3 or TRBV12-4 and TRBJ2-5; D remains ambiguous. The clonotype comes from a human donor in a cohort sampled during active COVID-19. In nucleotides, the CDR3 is TGTGCCAGCAGTTTCTCAGAGACCCAGTACTTC. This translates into CASSFSETQYF.